This T cell receptor beta chain was observed in a study of molecular identifiers for immune sequencing clone quantification. Points from the study as a whole: For effector cells, clones above 20 RNA copies held over 97% of molecules; for naive cells, under 1%. A single cell's spiked Jurkat TCR RNA was reportedly detectable among one million naive cells.

TCRdb ran MiXCR on the PCR reads and lists one entry per CDR3 protein. The sample has about 630,000 distinct CDR3 sequences, 25% seen once. At least ten counts were recorded for this clonotype. Its antigen is undetermined. The junction had 11 bases not matched to a gene; V was cut back by 4 bases and J by 2 bases. Per germline, CDR1 DFQATT and CDR2 SNEGSKA (reference sequence). CDR3 length: 18 residues. The clonotype originates from a human donor in good health. Some libraries in this study had Jurkat cell RNA spiked in. The chain combines TRBV20-1 with TRBJ2-3, with 14 bases lining up with TRBD2. The specimen sequenced was naive CD8+ T cells from blood, with Jurkat cell RNA spiked in. Subset given: FACS-sorted CD8+CD4-CCR7+CD45RA+ naive T cells. CDR3 amino acids: CSAMGLAGDLWVTDTQYF. The CDR3 DNA sequence: TGCAGTGCTATGGGACTAGCGGGAGACTTGTGGGTCACAGATACGCAGTATTTT.